These T cell receptor beta chains were read from a single sample in a study of cytomegalovirus exposure and HLA in healthy donors. Clones were read by immunoSEQ multiplex PCR, and TCRdb kept only the in-frame ones, dropping some. The table includes about 72,000 clones, 94% detected once. Material: PBMCs. The receptor source for this set is a woman aged 18-29 years in good health and CMV-seronegative. CDR3s include the opening cysteine and the closing phenylalanine or tryptophan.

v_gene,CDR3aa
TRBV6-1,CASSVYQGFLGTDTQYF
TRBV9,CASSPRLASRDYTDTQYF
TRBV10-3,CAISDTGTGNSPLHF
TRBV5-1,CASSPWSREYYGYTF
TRBV28,CASSWGQGWRNTEAFF
TRBV27,CASSLLALHSYNEQFF
TRBV7-3,CASSQGASYEQYF
TRBV28,CASSLSGVATNEKLFF
TRBV5-8,CASSVYAGDTEAFF
TRBV5-6,CASSLGGRWNNQPQHF
TRBV6-1,CASSEVQDYGYTF
TRBV11-3,CASSHRDSYEQYF
TRBV30,CAWSVAGTDTQYF
TRBV29-1,CSVAGVQETQYF
TRBV6-1,CASSEAQAGVGGYTF
TRBV7-6,CASSLAGTGASYEQYF
TRBV7-9,CASSLQRASTDTQYF
TRBV27,CASSLTGGNFYGYTF
TRBV15,CATSRDAGRRFPLHF
TRBV6-1,CASRRNQGQSNEQFF
TRBV29-1,CSVANSGGADTQYF